This T cell receptor beta chain was identified in a study of cytomegalovirus exposure and HLA in healthy donors. Broader study findings: The classifier was said to identify cytomegalovirus status with high specificity and sensitivity. TCR beta chain V- and J-gene trimming was linked, in a later analysis, to a missense variant in DCLRE1C. Most CMV-associated TCR beta chains appeared HLA-restricted in a later analysis.

Trimming shortened V by 10 bases and J by 2 bases, and 14 bases separated the two germline ends. Germline CDR1 reads MDHEN; CDR2 reads SYDVKM. The CDR3 covers 13 residues. It was with 60 Vbeta and 13 Jbeta primers that the PCR ran. Produced via immunoSEQ multiplex PCR; TCRdb's table is partial and in-frame only. The data contain 70,000 to 95,000 clones, roughly 80% of them singletons. In regard to this clone: As yet, its antigen is unknown.

Sequenced: PBMCs. The receptor's source is a woman in her thirties or forties in good health and CMV-seropositive. The rearrangement links TRBV28 to TRBJ1-1; TRBD1 is a possible D gene (5 bases). The CDR3 bases are TGTGCCACCAGCTCGACAGATAACACTGAAGCTTTCTTT. As protein: CATSSTDNTEAFF.